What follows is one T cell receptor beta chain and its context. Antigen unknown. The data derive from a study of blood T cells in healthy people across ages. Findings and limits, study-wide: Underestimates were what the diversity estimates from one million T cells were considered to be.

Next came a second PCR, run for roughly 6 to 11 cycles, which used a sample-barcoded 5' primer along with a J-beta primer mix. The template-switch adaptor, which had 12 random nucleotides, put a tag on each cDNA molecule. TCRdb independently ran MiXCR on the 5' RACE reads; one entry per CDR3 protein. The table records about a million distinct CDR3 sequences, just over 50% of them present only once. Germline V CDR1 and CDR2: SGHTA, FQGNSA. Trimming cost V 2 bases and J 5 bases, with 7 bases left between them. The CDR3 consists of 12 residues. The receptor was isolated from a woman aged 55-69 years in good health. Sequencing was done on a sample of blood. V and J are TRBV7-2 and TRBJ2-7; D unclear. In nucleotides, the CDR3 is TGTGCCAGCAGCTTATCGTGGGACGAGCAGTACTTC. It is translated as CASSLSWDEQYF.